These 9 T cell receptor beta chains originate from one sample sequenced in a study of shared clonotypes between healthy human individuals. The assay was immunoSEQ multiplex PCR, and TCRdb's table has in-frame clones only and misses some. The sample holds some 1.4 million clones, about 96% seen once. Sequencing used naive CD4+ T cells sorted from blood. Indicated subset: CD45RA+ positively selected. The source of these receptors is a man aged 25 to 40 in good health.

The chain is built from TRBV5-1 and TRBJ2-5; D might be TRBD1 or TRBD2, each matching 6 bases. The CDR3 loop spans 16 amino acids. Germline V gene data show CDR1 as SGHRS and CDR2 as YFSETQ. V dropped 0 bases and J dropped 5 bases, with 17 bases sitting between them. CDR3 sequence (DNA): TGCGCCAGCAGCTTGGAGGCGGCAGGGGACTCTGAGACCCAGTACTTC. Translated: CASSLEAAGDSETQYF.

This rearrangement joins TRBV5-6 to TRBJ2-5; D unresolved. Germline V gene sequence: CDR1 SGHDT, CDR2 YYEEEE. Trimming removed 4 bases at V and 5 bases at J, with 9 bases between. The CDR3 spans 12 residues. CDR3 loop: CASSLPRETQYF. The CDR3 DNA reads TGTGCCAGCAGCCTTCCAAGGGAGACCCAGTACTTC. The full variable domain, its missing parts supplied by reference TRBV5-6 and TRBJ2-5, is DAGVTQSPTHLIKTRGQQVTLRCSPKSGHDTVSWYQQALGQGPQFIFQYYEEEERQRGNFPDRFSGHQFPNYSSELNVNALLLGDSALYLCASSLPRETQYFGPGTRLLVL.

This clone was observed once. The V gene is TRBV11-1, the J gene TRBJ2-7; TRBD1 agrees at 12 bases. Germline loops: CDR1 SGHAT, CDR2 FQDESV (reference sequence). The J segment lost 6 bases and the V segment lost 5 bases, leaving 5 bases of the junction unmatched. The CDR3 consists of 14 residues. For the CDR3, the DNA is TGTGCCAGCAGCGGGGACAGGGGGCGGTCCGAGCAGTACTTC. Its translation: CASSGDRGRSEQYF.

The gene calls are TRBV19 and TRBJ2-2, with D maybe TRBD1 (5 bases). V was shortened by 4 bases and J by 7 bases, with 10 bases between the two germline ends. This CDR3 has 13 residues. The V gene's germline CDR1 is LNHDA and CDR2 SQIVND (reference sequence). The CDR3 protein is CASSKTVGGELFF. Here the CDR3 DNA reads TGTGCCAGTAGTAAGACAGTTGGCGGGGAGCTGTTTTTT.

This clone was seen only once. This sequence joins TRBV7-6 and TRBJ2-5; 7 bases agree with TRBD2. This CDR3 has 14 amino acids. Germline values: CDR1 SGHVS, CDR2 FNYEAQ. Trimming took 5 bases from V and 5 from J; bases not matched to a gene: 8. In DNA form, the CDR3 reads TGTGCCAGCAGCCCCATGGTGGGAGGGGAGACCCAGTACTTC. It specifies CASSPMVGGETQYF.

This chain links TRBV9 with TRBJ2-3; maybe TRBD1 (6 bases). V was shortened by 7 bases and J by 3 bases, with 21 bases between the two germline ends. The germline gives CDR1 SGDLS, CDR2 YYNGEE. The CDR3 length is 16 residues. The CDR3 coding sequence is TGTGCCAGCGCACGCGAGTCGCCAGGGACAACAGATACGCAGTATTTT. Amino acids: CASARESPGTTDTQYF. The variable domain in full, completed from reference TRBV9 and TRBJ2-3, reads DSGVTQTPKHLITATGQRVTLRCSPRSGDLSVYWYQQSLDQGLQFLIQYYNGEERAKGNILERFSAQQFPDLHSELNLSSLELGDSALYFCASARESPGTTDTQYFGPGTRLTVL.

This chain joins TRBV18 and TRBJ2-3; D remains ambiguous. The V gene's germline CDR1 is KGHSH and CDR2 LQKENI. Trimming took off 3 bases at V and 5 bases at J, with 6 bases between the two ends. There are 12 residues in the CDR3. The CDR3 sequence: CASSPAVDTQYF. The CDR3 DNA reads TGTGCCAGCTCACCTGCCGTAGATACGCAGTATTTT.

The chain combines TRBV18 with TRBJ2-7; D unclear. The germline gives CDR1 KGHSH, CDR2 LQKENI. The CDR3 extends over 12 amino acids. Trimming cost V 5 bases and J 6 bases, with 11 bases left between them. The CDR3 nucleotides read TGTGCCAGCTCAGCCGGCCACGTCGAGCAGTACTTC. Translation gives CASSAGHVEQYF.

This chain links TRBV7-9 with TRBJ2-1; D uncertain. Germline CDR1 is SEHNR and CDR2 is FQNEAQ (reference sequence). Deletions cut 4 bases from V and 9 bases from J, with 13 bases between. This CDR3 is built from 13 residues. Written as DNA, the CDR3 is TGTGCCAGCAGCTCCAACAGATTTGCTGAGCAGTTCTTC. Its protein product is CASSSNRFAEQFF.